What follows are 17 T cell receptor beta chains derived from one specimen sequenced in a study of blood T cell repertoires in COVID-19. Generated by immunoSEQ multiplex PCR, the TCRdb table keeps only in-frame clones and is missing some. The table includes over 250,000 clones, around 84% detected once. What was sequenced was PBMCs or T cells enriched from blood (not recorded which). Receptors were obtained from a man aged 30-40 years with acute COVID-19.

The chain uses TRBV19 and TRBJ2-3; 8 nucleotides match TRBD2. Unmatched junction bases numbered 9, after V lost 10 bases and J lost 0 bases. There are 15 residues in the CDR3. Germline V lookup: CDR1 LNHDA, CDR2 SQIVND (reference sequence). CDR3 DNA sequence: TGTGCCACTGCGACTAGCGATACTAGCACAGATACGCAGTATTTT. Its protein product is CATATSDTSTDTQYF.

This chain uses TRBV3-1 (or the pseudogene TRBV3-2) with TRBJ2-3; 11 nucleotides agree with TRBD2. V lost 2 bases to trimming and J lost 1 base; unmatched junction nucleotides: 14. Germline V gives CDR1 LGHDT, CDR2 YNNKEL (reference sequence). The CDR3 runs 20 residues. The CDR3 here is CASSQSISGGAIRGTDTQYF. The CDR3 DNA reads as TGTGCCAGCAGCCAAAGCATTAGCGGGGGGGCGATCAGAGGCACAGATACGCAGTATTTT.

The J gene is TRBJ1-5, the V gene TRBV19, with D hard to call. Between the trimmed V and J ends, which lost 5 bases and 4 bases, there was a span of 9 bases. Germline lookup yields CDR1 LNHDA and CDR2 SQIVND (reference sequence). The CDR3 has 13 amino acids. CDR3 in amino acids: CASSPRLNQPQHF. CDR3 DNA sequence: TGTGCCAGTAGTCCCAGATTAAATCAGCCCCAGCATTTT.

This chain uses TRBV28 with TRBJ1-6; D call uncertain. Per the germline V gene, CDR1 is MDHEN and CDR2 is SYDVKM. This CDR3 has 12 residues. V lost 3 bases to trimming and J lost 10 bases, with 7 bases between them. The DNA of the CDR3 is TGTGCCAGCAGTTTGTCGGGGTCACCCCTCCACTTT. It is translated as CASSLSGSPLHF.

The V gene is TRBV10-3, the J gene TRBJ1-1; no clear D. The CDR3 extends over 15 amino acids. With 5 bases removed from V and 4 bases from J, the gap between germline ends came to 17 bases. Germline V gene lookup returns CDR1 ENHRY and CDR2 SYGVKD. CDR3 amino acids: CAISFGIEGSTEAFF. The CDR3 nucleotides are TGTGCCATCAGTTTTGGGATCGAGGGCTCCACTGAAGCTTTCTTT.

The chain employs TRBV9 and TRBJ2-3; possible D gene TRBD2, 6 bases. The CDR3 has 15 amino acids. The V and J ends lost 3 bases and 1 base respectively, with 12 bases between them. Germline CDR1 is SGDLS and CDR2 is YYNGEE. The CDR3 DNA follows: TGTGCCAGCAGCGAGGAGGGGCAGCGCACAGATACGCAGTATTTT. It codes for CASSEEGQRTDTQYF.

This clone was found once. The V gene is TRBV11-2, the J gene TRBJ1-3; D is ambiguous. The CDR3 loop spans 12 amino acids. Trimming cost V 1 base and J 7 bases, with 5 bases left between them. Germline assignment: CDR1 SGHAT and CDR2 FQNNGV. CDR3 in amino acids: CASSLGPNTIYF. The CDR3 bases are TGTGCCAGCAGCTTAGGGCCGAACACCATATATTTT.

The rearrangement uses TRBV9 and TRBJ2-3; TRBD2 aligns across 8 bases. The CDR3 spans 16 residues. V lost 0 bases and J lost 0; bases outside the gene matches: 3. CDR1 and CDR2 (germline): SGDLS, YYNGEE. CDR3 nucleotide sequence: TGTGCCAGCAGCGTAGACGGGAGGGAGAGCACAGATACGCAGTATTTT. This translates into CASSVDGRESTDTQYF.

V is TRBV13 and J is TRBJ1-1; unclear D gene. V was clipped by 2 bases and J by 5 bases, with 9 bases between them. This CDR3 contains 13 residues. Germline V lookup: CDR1 PRHDT, CDR2 FYEKMQ (reference sequence). The CDR3: CASSLSQRTEAFF. The DNA for the CDR3 is TGTGCCAGCAGCTTATCCCAGCGGACTGAAGCTTTCTTT.

Points on this clone: Sequence at one end of the junction differs from germline and may be a read error. The rearrangement joins TRBV5-1 to TRBJ2-1; 11 bases align to TRBD2. This CDR3 contains 17 residues. Germline loops: CDR1 SGHRS, CDR2 YFSETQ. The CDR3 spells CASSRGRTSGSGDEQFF. DNA for the CDR3: TGTGCCAGCAGCCGAGGGCGTACTAGCGGGAGTGGGGATGAGCAGTTCTTC.

The V and J genes are TRBV6-6 and TRBJ1-2, with TRBD1 matching 7 bases. Trimming cost V 0 bases and J 2 bases; bases outside gene matches: 0. The CDR3 covers 14 residues. Germline V CDR1 and CDR2: MNHNY, SVGAGI (reference sequence). The CDR3 is CASSYSGQNYGYTF. CDR3 DNA sequence: TGTGCCAGCAGTTACTCGGGACAGAACTATGGCTACACCTTC.

The V gene is TRBV24-1, the J gene TRBJ2-2; 9 nucleotides line up with TRBD2. Losses at the gene ends were 5 bases for V and 3 bases for J; bases not matched to a gene: 0. The V gene's germline CDR1 is KGHDR and CDR2 SFDVKD. CDR3 length equals 14 residues. CDR3 region: CATSGTSDTGELFF. CDR3 DNA: TGTGCCACCAGTGGGACTAGCGACACCGGGGAGCTGTTTTTT.

J is TRBJ2-2 and V is TRBV24-1, with 7 bases matching TRBD1. Germline loops: CDR1 KGHDR, CDR2 SFDVKD. The CDR3 spans 15 residues. With V trimmed by 4 bases and J by 7 bases, 8 bases remained unmatched. Written as DNA, the CDR3 is TGTGCCACCAGTGACCTCGTCAGGGGGATCGGGGAGCTGTTTTTT. Translation: CATSDLVRGIGELFF.

The chain carries TRBV29-1 and TRBJ1-3; a possible D gene is TRBD1 (6 bases). Trimming took 6 bases from V and 8 from J, leaving 14 bases between them. The length of the CDR3 is 12 residues. CDR1 SQVTM and CDR2 ANQGSEA come from the germline V gene. For the CDR3, the DNA is TGCAGCGTCGAGCAGGGGAGAGACACCATATATTTT. Its protein product is CSVEQGRDTIYF.

The rearrangement links TRBV2 to TRBJ1-5; 9 positions match TRBD1. With V trimmed by 6 bases and J by 6 bases, 12 bases remained unmatched. CDR1 and CDR2 (germline): SNHLY, FYNNEI. The CDR3 covers 16 residues. This CDR3 is CASSAKQGALSQPQHF. CDR3 nucleotides: TGTGCCAGCAGCGCTAAACAGGGGGCTCTTTCTCAGCCCCAGCATTTT.

This chain joins TRBV25-1 and TRBJ2-5; TRBD2 agrees at 13 bases. V shed 11 bases, J shed 4 bases, and the junction held 7 bases outside the gene matches. The CDR3 loop spans 14 amino acids. Per germline, CDR1 MGHDK and CDR2 SYGVNS. The CDR3 DNA follows: TGTGCCGTGACTAGCGGGGGGTGGGTAGAGACCCAGTACTTC. It translates to CAVTSGGWVETQYF.

Note on this clone: At one end the junction does not follow the germline gene, possibly because of a read error. J is TRBJ1-1 and V is TRBV5-1; perhaps TRBD1 as D (5 bases). The germline CDR1 and CDR2 sequences are SGHRS and YFSETQ. The CDR3 has 13 residues. In nucleotides, the CDR3 is TGTGCCAGCAGATTTGGGGGGGACACTGAAGCTTTCTTT. Its protein is CASRFGGDTEAFF.